The present T cell receptor (beta chain) was sequenced within a study of cytomegalovirus exposure and HLA in healthy donors. Looked up from germline, CDR1 is SGHTA and CDR2 is FQGNSA. The CDR3 covers 13 residues. Trimming shortened V by 0 bases and J by 7 bases, and 9 bases separated the two germline ends. This clone was seen a single time. Its antigen is still unknown. Donors were drawn from the approximately 120-subject validation cohort, separate from the approximately 700-subject first cohort. Overall study findings and caveats: Associated with cytomegalovirus, according to the listing, were 150 to 200 TCR beta chains.

Measured with immunoSEQ multiplex PCR; TCRdb has only the in-frame clones, and not every one. Of approximately 60,000 clones in the sample, 75% to 95% were seen once. The chain combines TRBV7-2 with TRBJ1-1; D remains unclear. The source material was PBMCs. This sequence originates from a man younger than 35 in good health and CMV-seronegative. The CDR3 region has the DNA TGTGCCAGCAGCTTAGCGAGGGCGGATGAAGCTTTCTTT. It specifies CASSLARADEAFF.